These 6 T cell receptor beta chains originate from one sample sequenced in a study of control samples from healthy donors and cancer patients. Libraries were prepared by immunoSEQ multiplex PCR; TCRdb keeps only in-frame clonotypes and omits some of them. The sample shows about 120,000 clones, just over 90% of them seen only once. The sample was blood. These receptors came from a woman aged 18-29 years in good health.

This chain connects TRBV9 to TRBJ1-1; D may be TRBD1 (5 bases). V lost 8 bases and J 0 bases, leaving 23 bases between the germline ends. The germline CDR1 and CDR2 sequences are SGDLS and YYNGEE. The length of the CDR3 is 17 residues. CDR3 DNA sequence: TGTGCCAGGGCCCCGATGGGGGGAAAATCGGTGAACACTGAAGCTTTCTTT. This sequence encodes CARAPMGGKSVNTEAFF.

The chain joins TRBV6-6 to TRBJ1-1, with 7 bases that match TRBD1. V shed 2 bases, J shed 8 bases, and the junction held 8 bases outside the gene matches. The CDR3 has 14 residues. Germline CDR1 and CDR2: MNHNY and SVGAGI (reference sequence). The CDR3 sequence: CASSYLGTASEAFF. The CDR3 bases are TGTGCCAGCAGTTACCTAGGGACAGCCTCAGAAGCTTTCTTT.

The rearrangement links TRBV27 to TRBJ1-1; the match to TRBD1 covers 8 bases. The V and J ends lost 10 bases and 3 bases, in that order; junction bases with no gene match: 7. The germline V gene has CDR1 MNHEY and CDR2 SMNVEV (reference sequence). This CDR3 contains 13 residues. The CDR3 loop reads CATRQGAYTEAFF. Here the CDR3 DNA reads TGTGCCACCCGGCAGGGGGCTTACACTGAAGCTTTCTTT.

This chain connects TRBV7-8 to TRBJ1-2; D not certain. This CDR3 has 16 amino acids. V gave up 0 bases and J gave up 4 bases, with 15 bases separating them. Germline CDR1 is SGHVS and CDR2 is FQNEAQ. CDR3 sequence: CASSLARTVLPYGYTF. CDR3 DNA sequence: TGTGCCAGCAGCTTAGCGCGGACTGTCTTACCCTATGGCTACACCTTC. Full variable domain (rest looked up from reference TRBV7-8 and TRBJ1-2): GAGVSQSPRYKVAKRGQDVALRCDPISGHVSLFWYQQALGQGPEFLTYFQNEAQLDKSGLPSDRFFAERPEGSVSTLKIQRTQQEDSAVYLCASSLARTVLPYGYTFGSGTRLTVV.

By proportion, this clone is medium-sized. The chain joins TRBV28 to TRBJ2-5; tentatively, D is TRBD1 or TRBD2 (7 bases each). Germline V gene lookup returns CDR1 MDHEN and CDR2 SYDVKM. V was shortened by 3 bases and J by 5 bases, with 19 bases between the two germline ends. CDR3 size: 16 residues. CDR3 coding DNA: TGTGCCAGCAGTTTCCCATCAGGGGGGGGCGCGGAGACCCAGTACTTC. It codes for CASSFPSGGGAETQYF.

The V and J genes are TRBV4-1 and TRBJ2-5; D is uncertain. The V and J ends lost 0 bases and 5 bases respectively, with 4 bases between them. This CDR3 spans 12 amino acids. Germline CDR1 MGHRA, CDR2 YSYEKL. CDR3 bases: TGCGCCAGCAGCCAAGATTGGGAGACCCAGTACTTC. Amino acids: CASSQDWETQYF.